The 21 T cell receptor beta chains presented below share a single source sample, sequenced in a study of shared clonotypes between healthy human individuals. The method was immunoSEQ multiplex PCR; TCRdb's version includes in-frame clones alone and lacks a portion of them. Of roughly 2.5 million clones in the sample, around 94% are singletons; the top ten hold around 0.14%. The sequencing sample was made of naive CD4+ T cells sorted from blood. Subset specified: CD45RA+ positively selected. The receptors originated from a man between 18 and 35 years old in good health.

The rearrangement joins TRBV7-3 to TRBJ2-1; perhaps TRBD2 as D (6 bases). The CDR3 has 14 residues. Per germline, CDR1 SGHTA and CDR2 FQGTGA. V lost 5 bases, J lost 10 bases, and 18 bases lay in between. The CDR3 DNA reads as TGTGCCAGCAGCCCACCGGGACTCCTGGAGGAGCAGTTCTTC. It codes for CASSPPGLLEEQFF.

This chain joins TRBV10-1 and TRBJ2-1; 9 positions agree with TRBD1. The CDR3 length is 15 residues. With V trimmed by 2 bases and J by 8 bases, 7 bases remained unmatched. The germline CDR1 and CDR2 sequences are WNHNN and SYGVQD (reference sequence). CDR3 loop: CASSEGGQGTDEQFF. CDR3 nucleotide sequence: TGCGCCAGCAGTGAGGGGGGACAGGGTACCGATGAGCAGTTCTTC.

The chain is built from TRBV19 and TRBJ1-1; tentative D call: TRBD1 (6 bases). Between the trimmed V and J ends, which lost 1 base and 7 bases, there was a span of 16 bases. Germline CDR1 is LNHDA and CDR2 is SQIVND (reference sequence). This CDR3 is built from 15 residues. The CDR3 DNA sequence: TGTGCCAGTAGTATAGGTCGCGGGACAACGGGTGAAGCTTTCTTT. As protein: CASSIGRGTTGEAFF.

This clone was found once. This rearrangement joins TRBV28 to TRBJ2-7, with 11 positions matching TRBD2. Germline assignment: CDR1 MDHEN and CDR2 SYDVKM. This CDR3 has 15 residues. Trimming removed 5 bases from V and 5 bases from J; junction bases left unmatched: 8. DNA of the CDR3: TGTGCCAGCAGTGGGCCGGGACTAGCGGAGGACGAGCAGTACTTC. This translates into CASSGPGLAEDEQYF.

CDR3 in amino acids: CASSETVSYNSPLHF. CDR3 bases: TGTGCCAGCAGTGAAACAGTCTCCTATAATTCACCCCTCCACTTT. The chain uses TRBV6-1 and TRBJ1-6; D is unresolved. Deletions cut 2 bases from V and 0 bases from J, with 5 bases between. CDR1 is MNHNS, CDR2 SASEGT, per germline. The CDR3 contains 15 residues.

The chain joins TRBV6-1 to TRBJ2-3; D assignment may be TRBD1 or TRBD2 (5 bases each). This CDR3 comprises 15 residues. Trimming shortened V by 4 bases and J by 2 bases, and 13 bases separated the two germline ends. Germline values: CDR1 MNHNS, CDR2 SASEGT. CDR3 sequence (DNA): TGTGCCAGCAGTGTGAGGGGCTACCACACAGATACGCAGTATTTT. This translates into CASSVRGYHTDTQYF.

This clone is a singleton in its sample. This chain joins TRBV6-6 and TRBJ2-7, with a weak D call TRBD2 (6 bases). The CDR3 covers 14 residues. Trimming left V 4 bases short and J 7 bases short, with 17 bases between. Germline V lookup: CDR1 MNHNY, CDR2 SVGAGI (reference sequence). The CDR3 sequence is CASSSYGLPEEQYF. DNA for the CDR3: TGTGCCAGCAGTTCCTACGGACTACCCGAAGAGCAGTACTTC.

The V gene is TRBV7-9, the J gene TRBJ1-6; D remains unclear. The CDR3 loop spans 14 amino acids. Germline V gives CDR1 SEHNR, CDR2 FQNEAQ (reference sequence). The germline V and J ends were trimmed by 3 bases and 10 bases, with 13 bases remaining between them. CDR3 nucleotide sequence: TGTGCCAGCAGCTTCTCCGGATCTGGCTCACCCCTCCACTTT. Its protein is CASSFSGSGSPLHF.

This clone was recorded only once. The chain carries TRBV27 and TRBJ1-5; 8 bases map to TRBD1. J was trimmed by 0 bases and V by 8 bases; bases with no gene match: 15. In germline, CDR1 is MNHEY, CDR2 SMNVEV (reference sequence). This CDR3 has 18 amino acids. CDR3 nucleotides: TGTGCCAGCTCTGGTACCGCGGGACAGGTGTATAGCAATCAGCCCCAGCATTTT. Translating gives CASSGTAGQVYSNQPQHF.

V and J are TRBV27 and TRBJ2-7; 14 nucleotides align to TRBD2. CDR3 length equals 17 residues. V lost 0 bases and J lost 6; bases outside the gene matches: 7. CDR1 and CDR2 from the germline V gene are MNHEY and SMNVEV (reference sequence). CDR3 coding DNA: TGTGCCAGCAGTTTATCCCTGGGACTAGCGGGAGCCCGCGAGCAGTACTTC. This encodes CASSLSLGLAGAREQYF.

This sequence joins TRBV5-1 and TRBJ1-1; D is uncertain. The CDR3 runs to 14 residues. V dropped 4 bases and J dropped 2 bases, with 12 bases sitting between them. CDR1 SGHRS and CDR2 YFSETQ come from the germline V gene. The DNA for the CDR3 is TGCGCCAGCAGCGCCCAAGGGCCTAACACTGAAGCTTTCTTT. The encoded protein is CASSAQGPNTEAFF.

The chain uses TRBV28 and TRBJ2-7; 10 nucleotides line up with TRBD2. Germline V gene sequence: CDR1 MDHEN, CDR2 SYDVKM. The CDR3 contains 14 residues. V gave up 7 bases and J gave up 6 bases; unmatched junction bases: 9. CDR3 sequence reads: CASTFSGGLPEQYF. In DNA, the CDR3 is TGTGCCAGCACCTTTAGCGGGGGGCTTCCCGAGCAGTACTTC.

CDR3 sequence: CASSLPMGRGAPYEQYF. The CDR3 coding sequence is TGTGCCAGCAGCTTGCCAATGGGCAGGGGGGCTCCCTACGAGCAGTACTTC. The rearrangement joins TRBV7-2 to TRBJ2-7; D perhaps matches TRBD1 (7 bases). Germline lookup yields CDR1 SGHTA and CDR2 FQGNSA. V shed 3 bases and J shed 2 bases, with 20 bases lying between them. The CDR3 length is 17 residues.

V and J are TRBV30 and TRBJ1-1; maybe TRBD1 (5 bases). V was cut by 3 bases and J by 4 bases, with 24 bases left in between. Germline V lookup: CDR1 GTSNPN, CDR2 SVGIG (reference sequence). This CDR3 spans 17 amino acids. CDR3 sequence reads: CAWRKRLSGDGGTEAFF. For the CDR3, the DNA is TGTGCCTGGAGGAAGCGACTCTCGGGGGACGGGGGCACTGAAGCTTTCTTT.

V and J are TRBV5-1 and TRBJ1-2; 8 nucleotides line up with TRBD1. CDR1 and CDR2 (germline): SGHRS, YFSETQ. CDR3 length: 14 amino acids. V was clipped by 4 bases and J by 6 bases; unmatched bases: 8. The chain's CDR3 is CASSPQGAKNGYTF. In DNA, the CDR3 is TGCGCCAGCAGCCCTCAGGGGGCAAAGAATGGCTACACCTTC.

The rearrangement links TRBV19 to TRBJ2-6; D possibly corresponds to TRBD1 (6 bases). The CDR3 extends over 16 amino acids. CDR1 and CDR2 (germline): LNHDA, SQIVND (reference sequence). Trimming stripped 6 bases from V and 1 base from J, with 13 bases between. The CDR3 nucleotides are TGTGCCAGTAGCACCCTGGGACAATCTGGGGCCAACGTCCTGACTTTC. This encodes CASSTLGQSGANVLTF.

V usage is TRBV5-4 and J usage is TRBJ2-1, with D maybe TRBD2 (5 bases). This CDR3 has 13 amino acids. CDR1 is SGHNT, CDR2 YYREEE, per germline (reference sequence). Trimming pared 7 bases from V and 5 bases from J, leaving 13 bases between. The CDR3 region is CASRAMEDNEQFF. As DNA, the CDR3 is TGTGCCAGCCGGGCTATGGAGGACAATGAGCAGTTCTTC. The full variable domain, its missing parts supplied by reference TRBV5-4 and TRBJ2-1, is ETGVTQSPTHLIKTRGQQVTLRCSSQSGHNTVSWYQQALGQGPQFIFQYYREEENGRGNFPPRFSGLQFPNYSSELNVNALELDDSALYLCASRAMEDNEQFFGPGTRLTVL.

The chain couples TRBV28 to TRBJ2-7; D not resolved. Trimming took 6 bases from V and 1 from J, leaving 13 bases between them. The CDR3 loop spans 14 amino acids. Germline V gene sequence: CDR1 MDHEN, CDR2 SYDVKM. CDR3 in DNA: TGTGCCAGCAGCTCACACTCCGGGTCCTACGAGCAGTACTTC. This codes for CASSSHSGSYEQYF.

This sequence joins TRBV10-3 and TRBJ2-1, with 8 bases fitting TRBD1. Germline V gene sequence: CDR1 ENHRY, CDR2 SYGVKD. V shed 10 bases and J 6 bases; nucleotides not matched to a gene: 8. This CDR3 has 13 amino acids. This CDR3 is CASTGGHGNEQFF. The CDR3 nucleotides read TGTGCCAGTACAGGGGGACACGGCAATGAGCAGTTCTTC.

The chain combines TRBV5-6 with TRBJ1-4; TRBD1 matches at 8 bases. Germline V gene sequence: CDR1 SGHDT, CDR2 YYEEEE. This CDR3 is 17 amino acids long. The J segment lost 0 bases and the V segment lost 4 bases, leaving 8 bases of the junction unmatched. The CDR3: CASSQLDRGATNEKLFF. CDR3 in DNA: TGTGCCAGCAGCCAACTCGACAGGGGAGCAACTAATGAAAAACTGTTTTTT.

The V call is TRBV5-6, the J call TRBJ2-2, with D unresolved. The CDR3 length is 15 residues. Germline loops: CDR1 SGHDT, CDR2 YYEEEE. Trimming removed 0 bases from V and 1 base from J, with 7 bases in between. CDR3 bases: TGTGCCAGCAGCTTGGGACACCAGAACACCGGGGAGCTGTTTTTT. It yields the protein CASSLGHQNTGELFF.